This T cell receptor (beta chain) emerged from a study of OX40 agonist ivuxolimab in advanced cancers. On the study more broadly: Patients achieving partial responses numbered three: one hepatocellular carcinoma case and two cutaneous melanoma cases.

Study results and caveats: Relative to CD4+ cells, CD8+ T cells on average had more expanded clones.

This CDR3 contains 20 residues. Trimming at V came to 6 bases and at J to 0 bases, leaving 13 bases not matched to a gene. From germline, CDR1 is KGHSY and CDR2 FQNENV. TCRdb's table, derived via immunoSEQ multiplex PCR, lists solely in-frame clones and lacks some. The profile covers around 36,000 clones, with roughly 84% appearing a single time and around 17% taken by the ten largest. As to this clone: The antigen remains undetermined.

The clonotype was recovered from an adult with an advanced solid tumor such as melanoma, head and neck, liver or kidney cancer. The sample consisted of CD4+ or CD8+ T cells sorted from blood, taken in a trial of the OX40 agonist ivuxolimab. The chain has TRBV16 and TRBJ2-1; 14 bases are a match to TRBD2. The DNA for the CDR3 is TGTGCCAGCAGTCAAAATCCGGGACTAGCGGGGGCCGGCTCCTACAATGAGCAGTTCTTC. Translating gives CASSQNPGLAGAGSYNEQFF.